The next 21 T cell receptor beta chains were all read from a single sample in a study of Graves' ophthalmopathy and Graves' hyperthyroidism. The authors amplified TCR beta CDR3 regions, and they did so from RNA transcripts for repertoire sequencing. HTBI primers served in a first-round RT-PCR, which a second-round multiplex PCR followed. TCRdb ran MiXCR on the multiplex PCR reads and lists one entry per CDR3 protein. Among 500,000 to 800,000 distinct CDR3 sequences listed, about 41% were seen once. Sequencing input: peripheral blood. These receptors were obtained from an adult man with Graves' ophthalmopathy.

This clonotype was seen many times. The chain links TRBV10-3 to TRBJ2-5, with D possibly being TRBD1 or TRBD2 (7 bases each). The CDR3 totals 18 residues. With 0 bases removed from V and 4 bases from J, the gap between germline ends came to 21 bases. Germline V gene sequence: CDR1 ENHRY, CDR2 SYGVKD. CDR3 DNA sequence: TGTGCCATCAGTGAGTCGATAGCGAGACAGGGAGGGCGAGAGACCCAGTACTTC. Protein product: CAISESIARQGGRETQYF.

This clonotype appeared a few times. The rearrangement uses TRBV30 and TRBJ1-2; D unresolved. V dropped 2 bases and J dropped 6 bases, with 10 bases sitting between them. Per germline, CDR1 GTSNPN and CDR2 SVGIG (reference sequence). There are 12 residues in the CDR3. The CDR3 region has the DNA TGTGCCTGGAGTCCCTCCGCAGATGGCTACACCTTC. Its protein is CAWSPSADGYTF.

This clonotype was detected ten times or more. This rearrangement joins TRBV20-1 to TRBJ2-7; 11 positions agree with TRBD2. The CDR3 has 14 amino acids. Per germline, CDR1 DFQATT and CDR2 SNEGSKA (reference sequence). V shed 5 bases and J 2 bases; nucleotides not matched to a gene: 5. The CDR3 region has the DNA TGCAGTGCTGGTAGCGGGGGGGATACCTACGAGCAGTACTTC. Its translation: CSAGSGGDTYEQYF.

The rearrangement uses TRBV29-1 and TRBJ2-7; tentative D call: TRBD2 (5 bases). The V gene's germline CDR1 is SQVTM and CDR2 ANQGSEA. Trimming removed 5 bases from V and 1 base from J, with 12 bases in between. The CDR3 is made up of 13 amino acids. CDR3 in amino acids: CSVREGRSYEQYF. CDR3 DNA sequence: TGCAGCGTTCGTGAGGGTAGGTCCTACGAGCAGTACTTC.

This clonotype occurred many times. This chain joins TRBV27 and TRBJ1-6, with D unclear. Deletions cut 2 bases from V and 10 bases from J, with 12 bases between. In germline, CDR1 is MNHEY, CDR2 SMNVEV (reference sequence). This CDR3 spans 14 amino acids. The CDR3 bases are TGTGCCAGCAGTTTAATGCGAGGAACCTCACCCCTCCACTTT. Translated: CASSLMRGTSPLHF.

This clonotype has more than one count but fewer than ten. The chain uses TRBV9 and TRBJ2-2; 9 bases fit TRBD2. Germline CDR1 SGDLS, CDR2 YYNGEE. The CDR3 is 16 amino acids. The V gene end was trimmed by 4 bases and the J gene end by 7 bases; junction bases not matched to a gene: 11. Written as DNA, the CDR3 is TGTGCCAGCAGCTCCCGGTCTAGCGGGGACGACGGGGAGCTGTTTTTT. The encoded protein is CASSSRSSGDDGELFF.

Ten or more counts support this clonotype. The rearrangement uses TRBV5-1 and TRBJ1-3; TRBD1 might be the D (5 bases). Trimming removed 0 bases from V and 4 bases from J, with 8 bases in between. Germline V gives CDR1 SGHRS, CDR2 YFSETQ. The CDR3 extends over 14 amino acids. CDR3 protein: CASSLAGRGNTIYF. In DNA form, the CDR3 reads TGCGCCAGCAGCTTGGCGGGGCGCGGAAACACCATATATTTT.

This clonotype was picked up a small number of times. The V call is TRBV6-5, the J call TRBJ1-5; TRBD1 aligns across 7 bases. This CDR3 spans 19 amino acids. V was pared by 7 bases and J by 0 bases, with 18 bases of the junction left unmatched. Germline V gene lookup returns CDR1 MNHEY and CDR2 SVGAGI. Here the CDR3 DNA reads TGTGCCAGCATGGGGGTCCGAACAGGGGAGGGGTATAGCAATCAGCCCCAGCATTTT. Translation gives CASMGVRTGEGYSNQPQHF.

This chain joins TRBV2 and TRBJ2-7; 9 nucleotides align to TRBD1. In germline, CDR1 is SNHLY, CDR2 FYNNEI. The CDR3 runs to 13 residues. J lost 3 bases, V lost 11 bases, and 8 bases had no gene match. The CDR3: CAWSWDRDYEQYF. Here the CDR3 DNA reads TGTGCCTGGAGTTGGGACAGGGACTACGAGCAGTACTTC.

This clonotype appeared many times. The chain employs TRBV20-1 and TRBJ1-6; no clear D. The germline gives CDR1 DFQATT, CDR2 SNEGSKA (reference sequence). This CDR3 comprises 15 residues. V shed 1 base and J shed 0 bases, with 7 bases lying between them. Here the CDR3 DNA reads TGCAGTGCTAGAGCAGTCGGCTCCTATAATTCACCCCTCCACTTT. Amino acids: CSARAVGSYNSPLHF.

Comments on this clonotype: The conserved final phenylalanine or tryptophan is absent from the CDR3, which likely points to a read error. It is unclear where the CDR3 begins or ends on the DNA, so no DNA is shown, and the CDR3 is as TCRdb lists it. The chain's CDR3 is CASSPYSGVGR. The chain joins TRBV7-9 to TRBJ2-2; the table's D gene call, TRBD2, was not cross checked with the DNA. A total of 11 residues make up the CDR3, ends included. The V gene's germline CDR1 is SEHNR and CDR2 FQNEAQ (reference sequence).

For this clonotype: One end of the junction varies from germline; a read error may be responsible. The rearrangement uses TRBV5-1 and TRBJ1-5; 11 bases fit TRBD1. The CDR3 totals 17 residues. The germline CDR1 and CDR2 sequences are SGHRS and YFSETQ. In nucleotides, the CDR3 is TGTGCCACCATACCGGGACAGGGGGTGTATGGCAATCAGCCCCAGCATTTT. This translates into CATIPGQGVYGNQPQHF.

This rearrangement joins TRBV15 to TRBJ1-5; D ambiguous. This CDR3 region has 17 residues. CDR1 LNHNV and CDR2 YYDKDF come from the germline V gene (reference sequence). The V and J ends lost 3 bases and 9 bases respectively, with 24 bases between them. The CDR3 DNA follows: TGTGCCACCAGCAGCCAAGTGGGATCGGCCCCCGAGTGGCCCCAGCATTTT. Its protein product is CATSSQVGSAPEWPQHF. The variable domain in full, completed from reference TRBV15 and TRBJ1-5, reads DAMVIQNPRYQVTQFGKPVTLSCSQTLNHNVMYWYQQKSSQAPKLLFHYYDKDFNNEADTPDNFQSRRPNTSFCFLDIRSPGLGDTAMYLCATSSQVGSAPEWPQHFGDGTRLSIL.

V and J are TRBV7-9 and TRBJ2-5; 8 bases are shared with TRBD1. The CDR3 is 15 amino acids. V trimming: 5 bases; J trimming: 4 bases; junction bases outside the gene matches: 9. Germline V gene sequence: CDR1 SEHNR, CDR2 FQNEAQ (reference sequence). DNA of the CDR3: TGTGCCAGCAGCAGGACAGGGACGGTGCGAGAGACCCAGTACTTC. Protein sequence: CASSRTGTVRETQYF.

The chain has TRBV2 and TRBJ2-5; possibly TRBD1 for D (6 bases). Trimming pared 3 bases from V and 2 bases from J, leaving 13 bases between. The CDR3 contains 15 residues. The V gene's germline CDR1 is SNHLY and CDR2 FYNNEI. The CDR3 sequence: CASSDRGVLQETQYF. Here the CDR3 DNA reads TGTGCCAGCAGTGACAGGGGCGTACTTCAAGAGACCCAGTACTTC.

The chain recombines TRBV6-5 with TRBJ2-5, with TRBD2 identical over 7 bases. V trimming: 7 bases; J trimming: 5 bases; junction bases outside the gene matches: 10. The V gene's germline CDR1 is MNHEY and CDR2 SVGAGI. This CDR3 region has 14 residues. The CDR3 region is CASNVGMGGETQYF. CDR3 DNA: TGTGCCAGCAATGTTGGTATGGGGGGGGAGACCCAGTACTTC.

This clonotype has a count of ten or more. The gene calls are TRBV6-5 and TRBJ2-5, with D possibly being TRBD1 or TRBD2 (5 bases each). The CDR3 consists of 13 residues. Germline-derived CDR1 and CDR2 are MNHEY and SVGAGI. V lost 11 bases to trimming and J lost 4 bases, with 17 bases between them. The CDR3 is CAVGPSGPETQYF. The CDR3 DNA reads as TGTGCCGTTGGACCCTCGGGACCAGAGACCCAGTACTTC.

This clonotype was seen ten or more times. The chain links TRBV15 to TRBJ1-5; 9 nucleotides align to TRBD1. The CDR3 has 14 amino acids. CDR1 LNHNV and CDR2 YYDKDF come from the germline V gene (reference sequence). V lost 1 base and J lost 7; bases outside the gene matches: 2. CDR3 sequence: CATSRVGQGQPQHF. The CDR3 DNA is TGTGCCACCAGCAGAGTGGGACAGGGCCAGCCCCAGCATTTT.

This clonotype came up many times. A much larger clone sits a single nucleotide away, making a read error possible. The genes are TRBV7-9 and TRBJ2-2; D not certain. This CDR3 has 12 residues. The germline V gene has CDR1 SEHNR and CDR2 FQNEAQ (reference sequence). V lost 2 bases and J lost 4, with 2 bases in between. Here the CDR3 DNA reads TGTGCCAGCAGCTTAATCACCGGGGAGCTGTTTTTT. Protein: CASSLITGELFF.

Only one count was recorded for this clonotype. The rearrangement uses TRBV20-1 and TRBJ1-2; perhaps TRBD1 as D (5 bases). CDR1 and CDR2 (germline): DFQATT, SNEGSKA (reference sequence). This CDR3 spans 13 amino acids. V was cut by 4 bases and J by 5 bases, with 14 bases left in between. In nucleotides, the CDR3 is TGCAGTGCTAAGGGAGCAGGGAATTATGGCTACACCTTC. This codes for CSAKGAGNYGYTF.

This clonotype was seen only a few times. The CDR3 reads CATSGTGTTNTGELFF. CDR3 nucleotides: TGTGCCACCAGTGGGACAGGGACCACGAACACCGGGGAGCTGTTTTTT. The gene calls are TRBV24-1 and TRBJ2-2; 8 bases match TRBD1. CDR1 and CDR2 (germline): KGHDR, SFDVKD. There are 16 residues in the CDR3. Unmatched junction bases numbered 4, after V lost 5 bases and J lost 0 bases.